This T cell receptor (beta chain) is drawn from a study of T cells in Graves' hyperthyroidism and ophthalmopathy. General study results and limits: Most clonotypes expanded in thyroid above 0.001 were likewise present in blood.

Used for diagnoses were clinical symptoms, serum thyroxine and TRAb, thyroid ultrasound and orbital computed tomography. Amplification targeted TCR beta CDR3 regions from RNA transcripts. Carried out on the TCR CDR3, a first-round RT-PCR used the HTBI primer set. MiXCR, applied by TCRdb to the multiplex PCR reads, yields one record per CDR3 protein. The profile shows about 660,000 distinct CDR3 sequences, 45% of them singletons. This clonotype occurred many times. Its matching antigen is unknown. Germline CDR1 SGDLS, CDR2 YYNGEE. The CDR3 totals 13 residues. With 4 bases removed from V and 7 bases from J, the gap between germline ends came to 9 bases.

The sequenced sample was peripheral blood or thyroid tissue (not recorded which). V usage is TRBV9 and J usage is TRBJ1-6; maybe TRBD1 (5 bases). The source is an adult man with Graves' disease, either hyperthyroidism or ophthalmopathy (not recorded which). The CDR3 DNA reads TGTGCCAGCAGCTCGGGGGAGAATTCACCCCTCCACTTT. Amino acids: CASSSGENSPLHF.